The 13 T cell receptor beta chains listed next were all sequenced from one sample in a study of spatial heterogeneity in lung cancer (dated by TCRdb to 2018 to 2020). Broad study findings and their caveats: The tumor nonsynonymous mutation count correlated with the number of expanded alpha and beta TCRs within the tumor.

The library relied on 5' RACE. TCRdb names NextSeq 500 as the instrument used. The raw public reads went through TCRdb reprocessing: fastp at Q25, MiXCR clone calling, in-frame beta chains kept. For every CDR3 protein sequence, its rows merge into one entry that carries the most common genes and DNA. The sample profile shows thousands of distinct CDR3 sequences; under 7.5% of them were found once. 8.3% of the sample lies in the top ten. No antigen is known for these receptors. The sample's time point label, in plain terms: sample taken at primary tumor resection. The source material was lung tumor tissue, sampled at surgery. The source of these receptors is a male donor with early-stage non-small cell lung cancer.

The rearrangement uses TRBV28 and TRBJ1-2; D perhaps matches TRBD1 (5 bases). V was trimmed by 3 bases and J by 4 bases, leaving 15 bases between them. The CDR3 loop spans 15 amino acids. Looked up from germline, CDR1 is MDHEN and CDR2 is SYDVKM. Here the CDR3 DNA reads TGTGCCAGCAGTTTGGAGGGCAGGGCCGGCTATGGCTACACCTTC. As protein: CASSLEGRAGYGYTF.

In this sample, this clonotype turned up many times. The chain is built from TRBV7-9 and TRBJ2-1; D is ambiguous. This CDR3 has 12 amino acids. CDR1 SEHNR and CDR2 FQNEAQ come from the germline V gene (reference sequence). Between the trimmed V and J ends, which lost 8 bases and 0 bases, there was a span of 5 bases. In DNA form, the CDR3 reads TGTGCCAGCGTCGACTCCTACAATGAGCAGTTCTTC. Translating it yields CASVDSYNEQFF.

Ten or more counts support this clonotype. V and J are TRBV7-2 and TRBJ1-5; perhaps TRBD1 as D (5 bases). The germline V gene has CDR1 SGHTA and CDR2 FQGNSA. V shed 3 bases and J shed 9 bases, with 18 bases lying between them. The CDR3 has 15 residues. CDR3 sequence reads: CASSFVTAGGGPQHF. CDR3 nucleotide sequence: TGTGCCAGCAGCTTTGTGACAGCCGGGGGAGGGCCCCAGCATTTT.

Ten or more counts support this clonotype. CDR3 in DNA: TGTGCCAGCAGCCCCCCGGCCGGGGAGCTGTTTTTT. Protein: CASSPPAGELFF. The V and J genes are TRBV7-2 and TRBJ2-2; D uncertain. The CDR3 covers 12 residues. The germline CDR1 and CDR2 sequences are SGHTA and FQGNSA. V was cut by 5 bases and J by 6 bases, with 7 bases left in between. Supplemented by reference TRBV7-2 and TRBJ2-2, the full variable domain reads GAGVSQSPSNKVTEKGKDVELRCDPISGHTALYWYRQSLGQGLEFLIYFQGNSAPDKSGLPSDRFSAERTGGSVSTLTIQRTQQEDSAVYLCASSPPAGELFFGEGSRLTVL.

By sample fraction, this clonotype is medium-sized. This sequence joins TRBV27 and TRBJ1-1; D possibly corresponds to TRBD1 (5 bases). Germline V lookup: CDR1 MNHEY, CDR2 SMNVEV (reference sequence). The CDR3 sequence is 13 residues long. Between the trimmed V and J ends, which lost 4 bases and 5 bases, there was a span of 11 bases. The CDR3 spells CASSWGVETEAFF. The CDR3, as DNA: TGTGCCAGCAGTTGGGGGGTTGAGACTGAAGCTTTCTTT.

This clonotype came up many times. The J gene is TRBJ2-3, the V gene TRBV20-1; D is unresolved. V lost 0 bases to trimming and J lost 0 bases, with 4 bases between them. This CDR3 has 13 residues. Germline CDR1 is DFQATT and CDR2 is SNEGSKA (reference sequence). The CDR3, as DNA: TGCAGTGCTAGAGATGAGAGCACAGATACGCAGTATTTT. Its translation is CSARDESTDTQYF.

This chain links TRBV25-1 with TRBJ2-1, with 7 bases aligning to TRBD2. V lost 7 bases and J lost 2; bases outside the gene matches: 14. This CDR3 is built from 17 residues. CDR1 is MGHDK, CDR2 SYGVNS, per germline. DNA of the CDR3: TGTGCCAGCACCTCGCGCCGGGACTACTCGACCTACAATGAGCAGTTCTTC. It codes for CASTSRRDYSTYNEQFF.

Of note for this clonotype: It may be a read error: a sequence one base away is much more abundant. J is TRBJ1-4 and V is TRBV5-1; a possible D gene is TRBD1 (5 bases). This CDR3 is built from 16 residues. Germline V CDR1 and CDR2: SGHRS, YFSETQ. Trimming took off 0 bases at V and 8 bases at J, with 17 bases between the two ends. The chain's CDR3 is CASSLEGLASGEKLFF. The DNA of the CDR3 is TGCGCCAGCAGCTTGGAAGGGTTGGCGTCAGGGGAAAAACTGTTTTTT.

The gene calls are TRBV24-1 and TRBJ2-3; D possibly matches TRBD1 or TRBD2 (5 bases each). The CDR3 contains 13 residues. Germline V lookup: CDR1 KGHDR, CDR2 SFDVKD. Trimming took 9 bases from V and 1 from J, leaving 10 bases between them. CDR3 residues: CATGDGGTDTQYF. CDR3 bases: TGTGCCACCGGGGACGGGGGCACAGATACGCAGTATTTT.

This clonotype showed up many times. This sequence joins TRBV12-3 or TRBV12-4 and TRBJ1-1; 8 bases agree with TRBD1. J lost 1 base, V lost 6 bases, and 4 bases had no gene match. This CDR3 region has 14 residues. The CDR3 DNA reads as TGTGCCAGCAGGAGGGGACAGGAGAACACTGAAGCTTTCTTT. It is translated as CASRRGQENTEAFF.

V gene TRBV12-3 or TRBV12-4 combines with J gene TRBJ2-7; D unclear. The CDR3 length is 13 residues. The ends were cut back, 4 bases at V and 7 bases at J, with 14 bases in the middle. This CDR3 is CASSSSNGVEQYF. Written as DNA, the CDR3 is TGTGCCAGCAGTTCCTCAAACGGCGTTGAGCAGTACTTC.

This clonotype was observed at least ten times. The rearrangement uses TRBV19 and TRBJ2-5; D gene uncertain. Per the germline V gene, CDR1 is LNHDA and CDR2 is SQIVND (reference sequence). V was clipped by 6 bases and J by 4 bases, with 9 bases between them. This CDR3 has 12 amino acids. DNA for the CDR3: TGTGCCAGTAGGGGGATAGGAGAGACCCAGTACTTC. It is translated as CASRGIGETQYF.

A single count supports this clonotype. One base away lies a much larger clone, so this may be a sequencing read error. The chain links TRBV6-5 to TRBJ1-1; the match to TRBD1 covers 11 bases. The germline V gene has CDR1 MNHEY and CDR2 SVGAGI. The CDR3 has 15 residues. The CDR3 coding sequence is TGTGCCGGCAGTGCGGACAGGGGGCGTGGGACTGAAGCTTTCTTT. It is translated as CAGSADRGRGTEAFF.